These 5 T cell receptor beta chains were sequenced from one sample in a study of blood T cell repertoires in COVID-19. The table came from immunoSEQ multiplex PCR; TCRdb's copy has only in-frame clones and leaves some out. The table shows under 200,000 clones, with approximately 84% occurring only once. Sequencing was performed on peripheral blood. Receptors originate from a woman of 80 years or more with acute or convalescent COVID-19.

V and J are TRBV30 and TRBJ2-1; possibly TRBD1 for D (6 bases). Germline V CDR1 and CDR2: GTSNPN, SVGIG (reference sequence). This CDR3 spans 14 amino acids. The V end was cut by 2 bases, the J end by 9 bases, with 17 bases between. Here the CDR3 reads CAWSTWTGGGEQFF. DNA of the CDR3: TGTGCCTGGAGTACCTGGACTGGGGGCGGTGAGCAGTTCTTC.

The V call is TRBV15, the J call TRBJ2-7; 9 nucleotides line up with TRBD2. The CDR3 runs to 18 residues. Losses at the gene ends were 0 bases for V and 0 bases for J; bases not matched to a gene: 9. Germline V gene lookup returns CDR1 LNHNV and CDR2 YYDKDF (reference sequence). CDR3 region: CATSREVLAGTSSYEQYF. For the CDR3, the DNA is TGTGCCACCAGCAGAGAGGTGCTAGCGGGGACTAGCTCCTACGAGCAGTACTTC. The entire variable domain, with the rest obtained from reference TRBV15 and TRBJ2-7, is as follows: DAMVIQNPRYQVTQFGKPVTLSCSQTLNHNVMYWYQQKSSQAPKLLFHYYDKDFNNEADTPDNFQSRRPNTSFCFLDIRSPGLGDTAMYLCATSREVLAGTSSYEQYFGPGTRLTVT.

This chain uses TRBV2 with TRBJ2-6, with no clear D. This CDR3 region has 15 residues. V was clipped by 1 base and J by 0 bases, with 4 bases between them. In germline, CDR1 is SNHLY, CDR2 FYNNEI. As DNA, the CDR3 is TGTGCCAGCAGTGAAGATCTCTCTGGGGCCAACGTCCTGACTTTC. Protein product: CASSEDLSGANVLTF.

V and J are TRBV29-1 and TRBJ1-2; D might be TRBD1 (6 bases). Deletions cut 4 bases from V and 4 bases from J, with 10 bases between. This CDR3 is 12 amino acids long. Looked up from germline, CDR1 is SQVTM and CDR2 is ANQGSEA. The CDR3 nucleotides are TGCAGCGTTGCGGACAGACTCTATGGCTACACCTTC. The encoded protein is CSVADRLYGYTF. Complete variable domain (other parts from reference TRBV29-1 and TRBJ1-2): SAVISQKPSRDICQRGTSLTIQCQVDSQVTMMFWYRQQPGQSLTLIATANQGSEATYESGFVIDKFPISRPNLTFSTLTVSNMSPEDSSIYLCSVADRLYGYTFGSGTRLTVV.

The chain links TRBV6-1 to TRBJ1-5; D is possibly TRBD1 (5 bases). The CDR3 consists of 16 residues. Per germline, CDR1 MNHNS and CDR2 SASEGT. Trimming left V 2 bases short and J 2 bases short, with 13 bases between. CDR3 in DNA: TGTGCCAGCAGTGAAATCCAAGGGGTCGGCAATCAGCCCCAGCATTTT. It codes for CASSEIQGVGNQPQHF.